The 8 T cell receptor beta chains listed next were all sequenced from one sample in a study of blood T cell repertoires in COVID-19 (dated by TCRdb to 2020 to 2022). Library method: the immunoSEQ multiplex PCR assay. TCRdb limited this immuneACCESS table to in-frame rearrangements with V and J called. A share of clones is missing; checked studies link under half to unresolved V genes, and the rest is unexplained. The sample yields approximately 360,000 clones; roughly four fifths were counted once. The ten top clones hold about 4.9% of the sample. The sequenced sample was PBMCs or T cells enriched from blood (not recorded which). The receptors here all came from a woman between 50 and 59 years old who had recovered from COVID-19.

The chain has TRBV7-8 and TRBJ1-1, with TRBD1 identical over 9 bases. With 1 base clipped from V and 5 bases from J, the junction kept 11 bases outside the gene matches. In germline, CDR1 is SGHVS, CDR2 FQNEAQ. The CDR3 is made up of 17 amino acids. The CDR3, as DNA: TGTGCCAGCAGCTTAGTAAGGGACAGGGTGATGACGACTGAAGCTTTCTTT. This sequence encodes CASSLVRDRVMTTEAFF.

This clone was seen only once. The chain couples TRBV29-1 to TRBJ2-2; TRBD1 matches 8 bases. V was clipped by 0 bases and J by 1 base; unmatched bases: 4. This CDR3 is built from 16 residues. Germline V lookup: CDR1 SQVTM, CDR2 ANQGSEA. This chain's CDR3 is CSVEDRGTGNTGELFF. CDR3 coding DNA: TGCAGCGTTGAAGATCGGGGGACAGGGAACACCGGGGAGCTGTTTTTT.

This chain joins TRBV6-5 and TRBJ1-1; a possible D gene is TRBD1 (6 bases). The length of the CDR3 is 14 residues. Looked up from germline, CDR1 is MNHEY and CDR2 is SVGAGI. Deletions cut 4 bases from V and 4 bases from J, with 13 bases between. The CDR3 loop reads CASSWGGGATEAFF. CDR3 bases: TGTGCCAGCAGTTGGGGCGGGGGGGCCACTGAAGCTTTCTTT.

V gene TRBV4-3 combines with J gene TRBJ2-3; D perhaps matches TRBD1 (8 bases). Germline CDR1 is LGHNA and CDR2 is YSLEER. The CDR3 loop spans 15 amino acids. V dropped 0 bases and J dropped 5 bases, with 12 bases sitting between them. CDR3 protein: CASSQDTGGGDTQYF. CDR3 sequence (DNA): TGCGCCAGCAGCCAAGATACAGGGGGGGGAGATACGCAGTATTTT.

The J gene is TRBJ2-3, the V gene TRBV30; TRBD2 agrees at 9 bases. Germline CDR1 reads GTSNPN; CDR2 reads SVGIG (reference sequence). The ends lost 2 bases at V and 0 bases at J; junction bases unmatched: 3. This CDR3 is 15 amino acids long. CDR3 sequence: CAWSSSGMSTDTQYF. The CDR3 DNA sequence: TGTGCCTGGAGTTCTAGCGGGATGAGCACAGATACGCAGTATTTT.

V is TRBV4-2 and J is TRBJ1-2; a weak D match, TRBD1 (6 bases). CDR1 is LGHNA and CDR2 is YNFKEQ in the germline V gene. CDR3 length: 14 amino acids. V was cut by 0 bases and J by 5 bases, with 10 bases left in between. The CDR3 loop is CASSQERTVYGYTF. As DNA, the CDR3 is TGTGCCAGCAGCCAAGAAAGGACAGTTTATGGCTACACCTTC.

The chain links TRBV19 to TRBJ1-1; 9 nucleotides match TRBD1. With V trimmed by 7 bases and J by 9 bases, 12 bases remained unmatched. There are 14 residues in the CDR3. Germline V gene data show CDR1 as LNHDA and CDR2 as SQIVND (reference sequence). The CDR3 region is CASNLGQGPIKAFF. CDR3 in DNA: TGTGCCAGTAATCTGGGACAGGGACCCATTAAAGCTTTCTTT. Full variable domain (remainder filled in from reference TRBV19 and TRBJ1-1): DGGITQSPKYLFRKEGQNVTLSCEQNLNHDAMYWYRQDPGQGLRLIYYSQIVNDFQKGDIAEGYSVSREKKESFPLTVTSAQKNPTAFYLCASNLGQGPIKAFFGQGTRLTVV.

V usage is TRBV7-9 and J usage is TRBJ2-5; D gene uncertain. The germline gives CDR1 SEHNR, CDR2 FQNEAQ (reference sequence). V lost 5 bases, J lost 5 bases, and 9 bases lay in between. There are 12 residues in the CDR3. The CDR3 is CASSPGSETQYF. The CDR3 DNA sequence: TGTGCCAGCAGCCCCGGGTCGGAGACCCAGTACTTC.